These 18 T cell receptor beta chains originate from one sample sequenced in a study of T cell responses to AZD1222 COVID-19 vaccine. The repertoire was sequenced with immunoSEQ multiplex PCR; TCRdb's copy has only in-frame clones and lacks some. The sample contains tens of thousands of clones, around 83% of which appear only once. The starting material was peripheral blood, obtained on day 0 of AZD1222 vaccination. The receptors originated from an adult in good health.

This clone was observed a single time. The V and J genes are TRBV19 and TRBJ1-5; TRBD1 matches 7 bases. The V and J ends lost 2 bases and 4 bases, in that order; junction bases with no gene match: 2. This CDR3 comprises 14 residues. CDR1 is LNHDA, CDR2 SQIVND, per germline (reference sequence). CDR3 sequence (DNA): TGTGCCAGTAGTATATCGACAGGGAATCAGCCCCAGCATTTT. This translates into CASSISTGNQPQHF.

CDR3 region: CASSQGDGGLDTQYF. The CDR3, as DNA: TGCGCCAGCAGCCAAGGGGATGGCGGGTTAGATACGCAGTATTTT. The chain has TRBV4-3 and TRBJ2-3; tentative D call: TRBD2 (5 bases). The CDR3 sequence is 15 residues long. Trimming shortened V by 1 base and J by 5 bases, and 13 bases separated the two germline ends. Germline CDR1 is LGHNA and CDR2 is YSLEER.

The chain recombines TRBV24-1 with TRBJ2-1; possibly TRBD2 for D (6 bases). V was trimmed by 2 bases and J by 5 bases, leaving 12 bases between them. There are 15 residues in the CDR3. Per germline, CDR1 KGHDR and CDR2 SFDVKD. CDR3 sequence: CATSDSGTGNNEQFF. Written as DNA, the CDR3 is TGTGCCACCAGTGATTCCGGGACTGGAAACAATGAGCAGTTCTTC.

The chain uses TRBV7-3 and TRBJ2-2; TRBD1 matches at 8 bases. Germline V gene sequence: CDR1 SGHTA, CDR2 FQGTGA. The CDR3 is made up of 15 amino acids. Losses at the gene ends were 4 bases for V and 2 bases for J; bases not matched to a gene: 3. The CDR3 region is CASSYGQGNTGELFF. In nucleotides, the CDR3 is TGTGCCAGCAGCTACGGACAGGGCAACACCGGGGAGCTGTTTTTT.

The rearrangement links TRBV29-1 to TRBJ2-7; perhaps TRBD1 as D (6 bases). The length of the CDR3 is 14 residues. The ends were cut back, 4 bases at V and 2 bases at J, with 15 bases in the middle. Germline-derived CDR1 and CDR2 are SQVTM and ANQGSEA. CDR3 sequence: CSVVWGQGPYEQYF. DNA of the CDR3: TGCAGCGTTGTTTGGGGGCAGGGACCCTACGAGCAGTACTTC.

On this clone itself: Likely a read error: the CDR3 ends without its conserved phenylalanine or tryptophan. No DNA is shown, since the ends of the CDR3 on it are uncertain; the CDR3 is the one TCRdb lists. The J gene is TRBJ1-4, the V gene TRBV21-1. TRBV21-1 is shown as a pseudogene. From its first to its last residue, the CDR3 has 10 amino acids. CDR3 residues: CASSLRDWRD.

The chain recombines TRBV24-1 with TRBJ2-7; 9 bases match TRBD1. This CDR3 comprises 14 residues. Looked up from germline, CDR1 is KGHDR and CDR2 is SFDVKD. With 7 bases clipped from V and 2 bases from J, the junction kept 5 bases outside the gene matches. CDR3 amino acids: CATSQTGGTYEQYF. The CDR3 DNA is TGTGCCACCAGCCAGACAGGGGGAACCTACGAGCAGTACTTC.

The chain joins TRBV5-8 to TRBJ1-1; D remains ambiguous. Trimming shortened V by 0 bases and J by 3 bases, and 6 bases separated the two germline ends. This CDR3 is built from 13 residues. CDR1 and CDR2 (germline): SGHTS, YDEGEE. CDR3 amino acids: CASSLAEDTEAFF. Written as DNA, the CDR3 is TGTGCCAGCAGCTTGGCGGAGGACACTGAAGCTTTCTTT.

The rearrangement uses TRBV9 and TRBJ1-5; TRBD1 agrees at 7 bases. The trim removed 4 bases at V and 1 base at J, leaving 8 bases unmatched. The CDR3 sequence is 16 residues long. The germline V gene encodes CDR1 SGDLS and CDR2 YYNGEE. As DNA, the CDR3 is TGTGCCAGCAGCCCCGGGCCGGGACAGAGCAATCAGCCCCAGCATTTT. This gives the protein CASSPGPGQSNQPQHF.

The chain couples TRBV6-7 to TRBJ2-7, with 8 bases matching TRBD2. TRBV6-7 is an open reading frame whose function is uncertain. The trim removed 10 bases at V and 4 bases at J, leaving 30 bases unmatched. There are 20 residues in the CDR3. The CDR3 loop is CAIVRGLEVGVCRAMYEQYF. The CDR3 DNA sequence: TGTGCCATCGTAAGGGGACTAGAGGTTGGCGTGTGCCGCGCCATGTACGAGCAGTACTTC.

This chain links TRBV7-2 with TRBJ1-5; perhaps TRBD1 as D (6 bases). Trimming stripped 2 bases from V and 6 bases from J, with 11 bases between. This CDR3 is 14 amino acids long. CDR1 and CDR2 from the germline V gene are SGHTA and FQGNSA. The CDR3 DNA sequence: TGTGCCAGCAGCTTATCGGGGGCGGGTCAGCCCCAGCATTTT. Amino acid sequence: CASSLSGAGQPQHF. Together with reference TRBV7-2 and TRBJ1-5, the CDR3 gives the full variable domain: GAGVSQSPSNKVTEKGKDVELRCDPISGHTALYWYRQSLGQGLEFLIYFQGNSAPDKSGLPSDRFSAERTGGSVSTLTIQRTQQEDSAVYLCASSLSGAGQPQHFGDGTRLSIL.

This clone appeared a single time. The rearrangement links TRBV9 to TRBJ1-3; 7 bases map to TRBD1. Unmatched junction bases numbered 11, after V lost 4 bases and J lost 4 bases. CDR1 is SGDLS, CDR2 YYNGEE, per germline. The CDR3 is made up of 16 amino acids. The CDR3 region has the DNA TGTGCCAGCAGCACGTCTACGACAGGGTTCGGAAACACCATATATTTT. Translating it yields CASSTSTTGFGNTIYF.

The chain carries TRBV20-1 and TRBJ2-7, with a tentative D call TRBD2 (6 bases). CDR1 and CDR2 from the germline V gene are DFQATT and SNEGSKA (reference sequence). The V and J ends lost 5 bases and 4 bases respectively, with 9 bases between them. The CDR3 contains 11 residues. DNA for the CDR3: TGCAGTGCTTCTGGGGGGTACGAGCAGTACTTC. Its protein product is CSASGGYEQYF.

This clone was counted between two and nine times. This rearrangement joins TRBV2 to TRBJ2-7; a weak D match, TRBD2 (6 bases). There are 12 residues in the CDR3. Germline values: CDR1 SNHLY, CDR2 FYNNEI. Trimming removed 11 bases from V and 2 bases from J, with 13 bases in between. CDR3 protein: CAGGAATYEQYF. The CDR3 region has the DNA TGTGCCGGCGGGGCCGCGACCTACGAGCAGTACTTC.

V and J are TRBV2 and TRBJ1-2; D is possibly TRBD1 (5 bases). The CDR3 runs 17 residues. Trimming took 2 bases from V and 0 from J, leaving 16 bases between them. The germline gives CDR1 SNHLY, CDR2 FYNNEI. CDR3 residues: CASSELLRGGANYGYTF. The CDR3 coding sequence is TGTGCCAGCAGTGAACTTCTCCGGGGGGGAGCTAACTATGGCTACACCTTC.

In this sample, this clone turned up once. The chain has TRBV14 and TRBJ2-1, with D perhaps matching TRBD1 or TRBD2 (5 bases each). The V end was cut by 1 base, the J end by 3 bases, with 13 bases between. CDR3 length equals 16 residues. In germline, CDR1 is SGHDN, CDR2 FVKESK. DNA of the CDR3: TGTGCCAGCAGCCAAGGCCCCGGGACCAACTACAATGAGCAGTTCTTC. This sequence encodes CASSQGPGTNYNEQFF.

The V gene is TRBV6-5, the J gene TRBJ2-7; 10 nucleotides align to TRBD1. The V gene end was trimmed by 2 bases and the J gene end by 5 bases; junction bases not matched to a gene: 9. Germline CDR1 is MNHEY and CDR2 is SVGAGI. The CDR3 has 16 residues. The DNA of the CDR3 is TGTGCCAGCAGTTACGGCGCCGGGACAGGGGTCCACGAGCAGTACTTC. This sequence encodes CASSYGAGTGVHEQYF.

The rearrangement links TRBV4-1 to TRBJ1-4; 9 nucleotides agree with TRBD1. Germline V lookup: CDR1 MGHRA, CDR2 YSYEKL. J lost 7 bases, V lost 4 bases, and 4 bases had no gene match. This CDR3 is 14 amino acids long. CDR3 nucleotide sequence: TGCGCCAGCAGCCGCGGGACAGGGACTGAAAAACTGTTTTTT. Amino acid sequence: CASSRGTGTEKLFF.